These T cell receptor beta chains were read from a single sample in a study of blood T cell repertoires in COVID-19. Some clones are missing from TCRdb's copy, which holds only in-frame ones; the method was immunoSEQ multiplex PCR. This table holds more than 85,000 clones, over 80% found once. Source material: peripheral blood. The receptors originated from a woman aged 60-70 years with acute or convalescent COVID-19. CDR3s include the opening cysteine and the closing phenylalanine or tryptophan. D genes are given only for firm matches. Only some rows state a clone size, as once, few, many or a class for expanded clones.

CDR3 protein,CDR3 DNA,J gene,V gene,D gene,clone size
CASSPPGLAVTGELFF,TGTGCCAGCAGTCCACCCGGTCTAGCGGTTACCGGGGAGCTGTTTTTT,TRBJ2-2,TRBV28,TRBD2,-
CASSVEQWGEKLFF,TGTGCCAGCAGCGTAGAACAGTGGGGCGAAAAACTGTTTTTT,TRBJ1-4,TRBV9,-,-
CATNRANYEQYF,TGTGCTACCAACAGGGCTAACTACGAGCAGTACTTC,TRBJ2-7,TRBV28,-,once
CASSPPSTGGGMNTEAFF,TGTGCCAGCTCACCCCCGAGCACAGGGGGCGGTATGAACACTGAAGCTTTCTTT,TRBJ1-1,TRBV18,TRBD1,once
CSASPQGAGNTIYF,TGCAGTGCTAGTCCCCAGGGGGCTGGAAACACCATATATTTT,TRBJ1-3,TRBV20-1,TRBD1,once
CASSIGAGASGELFF,TGTGCCAGTAGTATAGGGGCGGGAGCGTCCGGGGAGCTGTTTTTT,TRBJ2-2,TRBV19,TRBD2,-
CSVDSGAAGNGYTF,TGCAGCGTTGATTCTGGGGCGGCAGGGAATGGCTACACCTTC,TRBJ1-2,TRBV29-1,-,-
CASSPRQGGTEAFF,TGTGCCAGCAGCCCCCGACAGGGGGGCACTGAAGCTTTCTTT,TRBJ1-1,TRBV9,TRBD1,once
CASSVSSGGGLDTQYF,TGTGCCAGCAGTGTCTCTAGCGGGGGAGGCCTGGACACGCAGTATTTT,TRBJ2-3,TRBV27,TRBD2,-
CASSPQGAWGYTF,TGTGCCAGCAGCCCACAGGGGGCGTGGGGCTACACCTTC,TRBJ1-2,TRBV7-8,TRBD1,-
CASSDGTGWNEQFF,TGTGCCAGCAGTGATGGGACAGGGTGGAATGAGCAGTTCTTC,TRBJ2-1,TRBV2,TRBD1,-
CASSQEGGGANEKLFF,TGTGCCAGCAGCCAAGAGGGAGGGGGGGCGAATGAAAAACTGTTTTTT,TRBJ1-4,TRBV4-2,-,few